This TCR beta chain was recovered during a study of T cell responses to AZD1222 COVID-19 vaccine. Regarding the study as a whole: Reportedly, close to half of spike-specific TCRs are directed against unmutated variant regions. Repertoire sampling was restricted to post-peak T cell response timepoints. The sample set comprised mostly white British donors with more females, and clonal diversity was possibly underestimated.

There are a few counts of this clone. Its antigen remains unknown. Method: immunoSEQ multiplex PCR; TCRdb's copy keeps in-frame clones and lacks some. The sample has more than 95,000 clones; roughly nine tenths are singletons. The receptor was derived from an adult in good health. Material: peripheral blood, obtained on day 0 of AZD1222 vaccination.

CDR3 loop: CAAKGQGSIYGYTF. CDR3 nucleotide sequence: TGTGCCGCAAAGGGACAGGGATCGATCTATGGCTACACCTTC. The rearrangement uses TRBV10-3 and TRBJ1-2; TRBD1 matches at 9 bases. V was clipped by 11 bases and J by 4 bases; unmatched bases: 11. This CDR3 region has 14 residues. Germline CDR1 reads ENHRY; CDR2 reads SYGVKD.